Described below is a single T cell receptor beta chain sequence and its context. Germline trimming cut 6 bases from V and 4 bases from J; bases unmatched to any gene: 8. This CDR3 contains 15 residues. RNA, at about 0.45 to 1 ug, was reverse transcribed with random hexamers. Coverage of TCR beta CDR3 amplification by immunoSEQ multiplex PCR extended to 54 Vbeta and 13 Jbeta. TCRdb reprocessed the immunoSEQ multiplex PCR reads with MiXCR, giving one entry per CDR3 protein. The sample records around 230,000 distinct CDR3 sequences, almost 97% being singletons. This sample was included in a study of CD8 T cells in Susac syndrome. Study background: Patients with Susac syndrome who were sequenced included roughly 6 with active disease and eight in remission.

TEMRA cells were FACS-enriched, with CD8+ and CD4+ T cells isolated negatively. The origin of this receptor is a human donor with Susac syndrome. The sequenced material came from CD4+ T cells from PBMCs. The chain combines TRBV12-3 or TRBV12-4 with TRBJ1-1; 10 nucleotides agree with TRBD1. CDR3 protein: CASRPGQGFATEAFF. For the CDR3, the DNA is TGTGCCAGCAGACCGGGACAGGGGTTTGCCACTGAAGCTTTCTTT.